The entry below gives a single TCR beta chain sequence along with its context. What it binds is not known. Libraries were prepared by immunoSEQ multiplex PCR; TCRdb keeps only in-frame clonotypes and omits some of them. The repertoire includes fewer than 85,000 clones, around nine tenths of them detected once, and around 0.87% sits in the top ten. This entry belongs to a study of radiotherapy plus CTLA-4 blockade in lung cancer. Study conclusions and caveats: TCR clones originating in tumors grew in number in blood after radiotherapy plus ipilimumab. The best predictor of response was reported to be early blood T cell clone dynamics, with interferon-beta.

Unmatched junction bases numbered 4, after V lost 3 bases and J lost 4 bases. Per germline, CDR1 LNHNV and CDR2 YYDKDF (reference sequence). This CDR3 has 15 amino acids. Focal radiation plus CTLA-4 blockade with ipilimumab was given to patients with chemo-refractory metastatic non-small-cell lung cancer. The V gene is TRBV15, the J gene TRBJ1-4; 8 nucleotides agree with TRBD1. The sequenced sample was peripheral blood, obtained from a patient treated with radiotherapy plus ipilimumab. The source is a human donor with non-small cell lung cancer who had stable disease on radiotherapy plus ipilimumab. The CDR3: CATSSWDRRNEKLFF. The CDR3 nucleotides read TGTGCCACCAGCAGTTGGGACAGGCGTAATGAAAAACTGTTTTTT.